This T cell receptor beta chain was identified in a study of blood T cells in healthy people across ages. Study results and caveats: PBMCs left unsorted prevented a conclusive naive versus antigen-experienced comparison.

This clonotype appeared once. Its cognate antigen is unknown. CDR3 size: 15 residues. Germline V gene lookup returns CDR1 MNHEY and CDR2 SVGAGI. With a J-beta primer mix and a sample-barcoded 5' primer, a second PCR ran roughly 6 to 12 cycles. Each CDR3 protein is one row after TCRdb ran MiXCR on the 5' RACE reads. Of about 1.6 million distinct CDR3 sequences in the sample, roughly 32% are singletons; the top ten hold roughly 12%. The sequenced sample consisted of blood. The V call is TRBV6-5, the J call TRBJ2-5, with 10 nucleotides matching TRBD1. The J call may be in error: the DNA end matches TRBJ2-7 better. This clonotype originated in a woman younger than 45 in good health. Here the CDR3 reads CASREGTGERNEQYF. CDR3 bases: TGTGCCAGCAGGGAAGGGACAGGGGAGAGAAACGAGCAGTACTTC.